This TCR beta chain was observed in a study of T-cell memory formation after mild COVID-19 (dated by TCRdb to about 2021). About the study as a whole: TCR sequence clusters from the two donors were found to be largely donor specific. In a couple of donors, T-cell clones that expanded and contracted after mild COVID-19 were followed by sequencing TCRalpha and TCRbeta repertoires longitudinally. Two young, previously healthy adult volunteers, one female and one male, were included in the cohort.

This clonotype was picked up a small number of times. Its antigen is still unknown. No base quality values were provided; no much bigger clone lies one nucleotide off. TCRdb records Illumina NovaSeq 6000 as the sequencer. cDNA libraries for TCRalpha and TCRbeta were prepared by 5'RACE using constant-segment primers, with sample barcodes and unique molecular identifiers added. Trizol reagent was used to extract RNA from every sample. The libraries were amplified in two PCR steps, and the second step added a second sample barcode and Illumina TruSeq adapters. Sequencing of libraries was performed on an Illumina NovaSeq with 2 x 150 bp paired-end reads. As for how the authors treated the data: Demultiplexing of reads and collapsing into UMI-guided consensus sequences were performed with migec v1.2.7. Using mixcr v2.1.11, the UMI consensuses were aligned to TRA and TRB V and J templates and assembled into clonotypes. Expanded or contracted clonotypes were those called significant by both edgeR and NoisET, with noise models trained on biological replicates. For edgeR calls, a false discovery rate-adjusted p below 0.01 and a log2 fold-change threshold of 1 were applied. As an exploratory analysis of dynamics, PCA with hierarchical clustering was applied to max-normalized trajectories of the 1000 most abundant clonotypes. The CD4 or CD8 phenotype of responding clones was assigned using the separately sequenced CD4+ and CD8+ repertoires. TCRdb reran the public reads through fastp at Q25 and MiXCR, keeping productive beta chains. For every CDR3 protein sequence, its rows merge into one entry that carries the most common genes and DNA. TCRdb's processing, not the study's, gives the V and J calls here. This sample lists roughly 80,000 distinct CDR3 sequences; approximately 15% were detected once. The ten largest clones represent 30% to 35% of the sample.

Overall results and qualifications from the work: The detection of some responding clones in pre-infection memory suggests that pre-existing cross-reactive memory T cells joined the SARS-CoV-2 response. Contracting CD4+ clones were found mainly in CM and EM memory subsets, while CD8+ clones were enriched in EMRA. SARS-CoV-2 specificity was not confirmed for the second-wave clones peaking on day 37. The study covered only two mild cases, and larger cohorts including severe cases with pre-infection samples were considered necessary. From day 15 to 85, contracting clones showed balanced CD4/CD8 phenotypes, whereas a second wave of clones that expanded from day 15 to 37 leaned towards CD4+.

PBMCs were isolated by Ficoll-Paque density gradient centrifugation. Taken from the germline V gene (reference sequence), the CDR1 and CDR2 loops are SGHKS and YYEKEE. Cut back by 4 bases and 2 bases, the V and J ends lie 16 bases apart. Including cysteine and phenylalanine, the CDR3 has 16 amino acids. Solely the CDR3 DNA is kept, with 48 bases framed from the first base. The chain is made from TRBV5-5 and TRBJ2-1, with the D gene not confidently named. Sequencing was done on a sample of PBMCs or a T cell subset sorted from them (not recorded which). The receptor was isolated from an adult woman who had mild COVID-19 (a few samples of this study predate the infection). The sample titles of this study are shuffled in the database, so cell type and time point are left out; the donor was told from shared clones. The CDR3 amino acid sequence is: CASSGPHPSPYNEQFF. The DNA sequence reads TGTGCCAGCAGCGGGCCCCATCCAAGCCCCTACAATGAGCAGTTCTTC.